One and the same sample provided the 5 T cell receptor beta chains below, sequenced in a study of radiotherapy plus CTLA-4 blockade in lung cancer. Only in-frame clones appear in the TCRdb table, and some are missing; sequencing was by immunoSEQ multiplex PCR. The sample yields some 80,000 clones, about 78% seen once. The material was peripheral blood, obtained from a patient treated with radiotherapy plus ipilimumab. Every receptor here comes from a human donor with non-small cell lung cancer whose response to radiotherapy plus ipilimumab could not be evaluated. Some clones in this sample may be carry-over from other donors' samples.

The genes are TRBV11-3 and TRBJ1-2, with 8 positions matching TRBD1. Germline V gives CDR1 SGHNT, CDR2 YENEEA. The V segment lost 1 base and the J segment 4 bases; nucleotides outside the gene matches: 5. The CDR3 runs to 15 residues. Here the CDR3 DNA reads TGTGCCAGCAGCTTAGCCGGACAGGGCGGCTATGGCTACACCTTC. It is translated as CASSLAGQGGYGYTF. Looking up the rest from reference TRBV11-3 and TRBJ1-2 gives the full variable domain: EAGVVQSPRYKIIEKKQPVAFWCNPISGHNTLYWYLQNLGQGPELLIRYENEEAVDDSQLPKDRFSAERLKGVDSTLKIQPAELGDSAVYLCASSLAGQGGYGYTFGSGTRLTVV.

The chain uses TRBV2 and TRBJ1-2; 7 bases are shared with TRBD1. Germline CDR1 reads SNHLY; CDR2 reads FYNNEI. The CDR3 has 14 amino acids. With 4 bases clipped from V and 8 bases from J, the junction kept 10 bases outside the gene matches. The CDR3 spells CASSAQTGYNGYTF. The CDR3 DNA follows: TGTGCCAGCAGTGCCCAGACAGGGTATAACGGCTACACCTTC.

This clone showed up just a few times. The chain combines TRBV5-1 with TRBJ1-2; D is unclear. Germline CDR1 reads SGHRS; CDR2 reads YFSETQ. V was clipped by 0 bases and J by 5 bases, with 5 bases between them. The CDR3 consists of 12 residues. The CDR3 nucleotides are TGCGCCAGCAGCTTGGACAGTTATGGCTACACCTTC. This translates into CASSLDSYGYTF.

The rearrangement links TRBV19 to TRBJ1-1, with unresolved D. CDR3 length: 15 residues. Germline-derived CDR1 and CDR2 are LNHDA and SQIVND (reference sequence). The ends were cut back, 5 bases at V and 0 bases at J, with 13 bases in the middle. Here the CDR3 DNA reads TGTGCCAGTAGTCCCCTTGAGATGATGAACACTGAAGCTTTCTTT. It codes for CASSPLEMMNTEAFF.

The chain carries TRBV10-3 and TRBJ2-5; tentatively, D is TRBD2 (6 bases). Between the trimmed V and J ends, which lost 10 bases and 2 bases, there was a span of 14 bases. Germline CDR1 ENHRY, CDR2 SYGVKD. This CDR3 has 13 residues. CDR3 amino acids: CASQRALQETQYF. CDR3 sequence (DNA): TGTGCCAGCCAGCGGGCTTTGCAAGAGACCCAGTACTTC.